A selection of T cell receptor beta chains follows, all from one sample in a study of cytomegalovirus exposure and HLA in healthy donors. Profiling relied on immunoSEQ multiplex PCR, and the TCRdb table lists in-frame clones only, not all of them. The table includes about 170,000 clones, around 76% detected once. Sequences were obtained from PBMCs. These receptors originate from a female donor in good health and CMV-seronegative. The CDR3 runs from the conserved cysteine through the conserved F or W. D genes are given only for firm matches. Size is stated for part of the rows, as once, few or many counts, or as a class when the clone is expanded.

TRBJ1-2,-,-,TRBV5-1,CASSLVPTGPAGANYGYTF,TGCGCCAGCAGCTTGGTCCCAACCGGCCCAGCAGGCGCTAACTATGGCTACACCTTC
TRBJ1-2,-,-,TRBV18,CASSPPTRDGYTF,TGTGCCAGCTCACCCCCGACCAGGGATGGCTACACCTTC
TRBJ2-3,once,-,TRBV7-2,CASSSSPPRTDTQYF,TGTGCCAGCAGCTCATCCCCCCCCCGCACAGATACGCAGTATTTT
TRBJ2-7,-,TRBD1,TRBV19,CASSPAGGPTYEQYF,TGTGCCAGTAGTCCAGCAGGGGGCCCAACCTACGAGCAGTACTTC
TRBJ1-5,-,-,TRBV18,CASSPLTGGAGQPQHF,TGTGCCAGCTCACCCTTGACGGGAGGGGCTGGACAGCCCCAGCATTTT
TRBJ2-7,-,-,TRBV5-1,CASSLGQSFTYEQYF,TGCGCCAGCAGCTTGGGACAGAGCTTTACCTACGAGCAGTACTTC
TRBJ2-2,-,TRBD1,TRBV19,CASSTLRDRGTGELFF,TGTGCCAGTTCAACTCTCCGGGACAGGGGAACCGGGGAGCTGTTTTTT
TRBJ1-2,-,-,TRBV19,CASSIERQSYGYTF,TGTGCCAGTAGTATTGAGAGGCAGAGCTATGGCTACACCTTC
TRBJ1-4,-,TRBD1,TRBV19,CASSPQTGEGEKLFF,TGTGCCAGTAGCCCGCAGACAGGGGAAGGTGAAAAACTGTTTTTT
TRBJ1-5,-,-,TRBV7-9,CASSDAQGNNQPQHF,TGTGCCAGCAGCGATGCCCAGGGGAACAATCAGCCCCAGCATTTT
TRBJ1-3,-,-,TRBV5-4,CASSLPGGNTIYF,TGTGCCAGCAGCTTACCGGGTGGAAACACCATATATTTT
TRBJ2-4,once,TRBD1,TRBV10-3,CAISEGTGGMDIQYF,TGTGCCATCAGTGAAGGGACAGGGGGGATGGACATTCAGTACTTC
TRBJ1-6,few,-,TRBV21-1,CASSKRSGQESSYNSPLHF,TGTGCCAGCAGCAAAAGGAGTGGACAGGAGAGCTCCTATAATTCACCCCTCCACTTT
TRBJ1-2,-,-,TRBV6-5,CASGARVYGYTF,TGTGCCAGCGGTGCGCGGGTCTATGGCTACACCTTC
TRBJ1-1,-,-,TRBV7-9,CASSLDSYMNTEAFF,TGTGCCAGCAGCTTGGACAGTTACATGAACACTGAAGCTTTCTTT
TRBJ2-5,-,TRBD1,TRBV5-6,CASSLQGAETQYF,TGTGCCAGCAGCTTACAGGGGGCCGAGACCCAGTACTTC
TRBJ1-1,-,-,TRBV27,CASTYSLNTEAFF,TGTGCCAGCACCTACTCCTTGAACACTGAAGCTTTCTTT
TRBJ2-5,-,TRBD2,TRBV5-4,CASSRGLAGDGPQYF,TGTGCCAGCAGCCGGGGACTAGCGGGAGATGGCCCCCAGTACTTC
TRBJ2-7,-,-,TRBV5-1,CASSLGDSREQYF,TGCGCCAGCAGCTTAGGGGACTCCCGCGAGCAGTACTTC
TRBJ2-1,-,-,TRBV6-1,CASSEGGGAWGEQFF,TGTGCCAGCAGTGAAGGCGGGGGCGCTTGGGGTGAGCAGTTCTTC
TRBJ1-1,few,-,TRBV11-2,CASSWEGGTEAFF,TGTGCCAGCAGCTGGGAAGGGGGTACTGAAGCTTTCTTT
TRBJ1-1,-,TRBD1,TRBV7-3,CASSPTKGQRNTEAFF,TGTGCTAGCAGCCCGACAAAGGGACAGAGGAACACTGAAGCTTTCTTT
TRBJ2-2,-,TRBD2,TRBV4-2,CASSQEGTSLTGELFF,TGTGCCAGCAGCCAAGAAGGGACTAGCCTTACCGGGGAGCTGTTTTTT
TRBJ2-3,few,TRBD1,TRBV11-1,CASSLDRGRTDTQYF,TGTGCCAGCAGCTTAGACAGGGGTCGTACAGATACGCAGTATTTT
TRBJ2-4,-,TRBD1,TRBV9,CASSVEGTGRISAKNIQYF,TGTGCCAGCAGCGTAGAAGGGACAGGGAGGATATCGGCCAAAAACATTCAGTACTTC
TRBJ2-7,-,-,TRBV9,CASSVREYASYEQYF,TGTGCCAGCAGCGTGAGGGAGTATGCCTCCTACGAGCAGTACTTC
TRBJ2-2,-,TRBD2,TRBV7-7,CASSLTPSGGYTGELFF,TGTGCCAGCAGCTTAACCCCTAGCGGGGGGTACACCGGGGAGCTGTTTTTT
TRBJ1-3,few,TRBD1,TRBV5-4,CASSSATGGNGNTIYF,TGTGCCAGCAGCTCGGCGACAGGGGGAAATGGAAACACCATATATTTT
TRBJ2-5,-,-,TRBV25-1,CASSEYALAGQETQYF,TGTGCCAGCAGTGAATATGCGTTGGCGGGACAAGAGACCCAGTACTTC
TRBJ1-2,-,TRBD1,TRBV6-1,CASSEAGTGNYGYTF,TGTGCCAGCAGTGAAGCTGGGACAGGGAACTATGGCTACACCTTC
TRBJ1-1,-,-,TRBV6-6,CASSYLGHLNTEAFF,TGTGCCAGCAGTTACTTGGGACACCTGAACACTGAAGCTTTCTTT
TRBJ2-6,-,TRBD2,TRBV5-3,CARSLDAGGNSGANVLTF,TGTGCCAGAAGCTTGGATGCGGGGGGGAACTCTGGGGCCAACGTCCTGACTTTC
TRBJ1-6,-,TRBD1,TRBV5-6,CASSRDRGRDNSPLHF,TGTGCCAGCAGCCGGGACAGGGGACGAGATAATTCACCCCTCCACTTT
TRBJ2-5,-,-,TRBV29-1,CSAYRGGETQYF,TGCAGCGCCTATAGGGGGGGAGAGACCCAGTACTTC
TRBJ2-3,few,-,TRBV29-1,CSVARDSTDTQYF,TGCAGCGTTGCCAGGGACTCCACAGATACGCAGTATTTT
TRBJ1-2,-,-,TRBV2,CASSEEGGGNYGYTF,TGTGCCAGCAGTGAAGAGGGAGGCGGGAACTATGGCTACACCTTC
TRBJ1-1,-,-,TRBV7-9,CASSSWTGMNTEAFF,TGTGCCAGCAGCTCCTGGACTGGGATGAACACTGAAGCTTTCTTT
TRBJ2-7,few,-,TRBV28,CASKQGTYEQYF,TGTGCCAGCAAACAGGGCACCTACGAGCAGTACTTC
TRBJ2-7,few,-,TRBV2,CASSPTGTPYEQYF,TGTGCCAGCAGTCCGACCGGGACACCCTACGAGCAGTACTTC
TRBJ2-6,-,-,TRBV28,CASRTPDSGANVLTF,TGTGCCAGCAGGACTCCTGACTCTGGGGCCAACGTCCTGACTTTC
TRBJ2-6,-,TRBD1,TRBV7-9,CASSDRDRVVSGANVLTF,TGTGCCAGCAGCGACCGGGACAGGGTCGTTTCTGGGGCCAACGTCCTGACTTTC
TRBJ2-7,-,-,TRBV7-2,CASSLAWQGSSYEQYF,TGTGCCAGCAGCTTAGCGTGGCAGGGATCTTCCTACGAGCAGTACTTC
TRBJ1-2,-,-,TRBV30,CAWSLSGVGDGYTF,TGTGCCTGGAGCCTGTCAGGGGTGGGCGATGGCTACACCTTC
TRBJ2-7,-,TRBD1,TRBV30,CAWSVQGAGVGEQYF,TGTGCCTGGAGTGTACAGGGGGCGGGTGTCGGCGAGCAGTACTTC
TRBJ2-7,-,-,TRBV18,CASCGHPKDEQYF,TGTGCCAGCTGCGGTCACCCTAAGGACGAGCAGTACTTC
TRBJ2-1,few,-,TRBV4-1,CASSQDPGQVYNEQFF,TGCGCCAGCAGCCAAGATCCCGGACAAGTATACAATGAGCAGTTCTTC
TRBJ2-1,few,TRBD2,TRBV5-4,CASSLELAGINEQFF,TGTGCCAGCAGCTTGGAACTAGCGGGTATTAATGAGCAGTTCTTC
TRBJ1-5,-,-,TRBV29-1,CSVARDSNQPQHF,TGCAGCGTTGCCAGGGATAGCAATCAGCCCCAGCATTTT